Shown below are 9 T cell receptor beta chains from a single sample sequenced in a study of response to subunit inactivated influenza vaccine. Each CDR3 protein is one row after TCRdb ran MiXCR on the RT-PCR reads. Among roughly 650,000 distinct CDR3 sequences, approximately 15% were seen once, and the ten largest hold about 9.9%. The sequenced sample was PBMCs from blood, obtained approximately 12 days after vaccination. These receptors originate from a man in his fifties or sixties who received an inactivated influenza vaccine.

The J gene is TRBJ2-2, the V gene TRBV5-5; D is uncertain. The germline V gene has CDR1 SGHKS and CDR2 YYEKEE (reference sequence). This CDR3 has 14 residues. V gave up 5 bases and J gave up 6 bases, with 14 bases separating them. This CDR3 is CASSPGPTPGELFF. In DNA form, the CDR3 reads TGTGCCAGCAGTCCGGGCCCAACACCCGGGGAGCTGTTTTTT.

This clonotype appeared a few times. The genes are TRBV4-2 and TRBJ2-2; 8 nucleotides align to TRBD1. Per germline, CDR1 LGHNA and CDR2 YNFKEQ. This CDR3 is built from 16 residues. V was pared by 3 bases and J by 0 bases, with 3 bases of the junction left unmatched. CDR3 amino acids: CASSQATGANTGELFF. CDR3 sequence (DNA): TGTGCCAGCAGCCAGGCGACAGGGGCGAACACCGGGGAGCTGTTTTTT.

This clonotype came up a few times. The chain links TRBV15 to TRBJ2-2, with D perhaps TRBD1 or TRBD2 (5 bases each). CDR3 length: 14 residues. V lost 0 bases, J lost 6 bases, and 8 bases lay in between. Germline V gives CDR1 LNHNV, CDR2 YYDKDF (reference sequence). In DNA, the CDR3 is TGTGCCACCAGCAGAGATAGGGGAGCCGGGGAGCTGTTTTTT. Translation gives CATSRDRGAGELFF.

A few counts support this clonotype. This rearrangement joins TRBV7-9 to TRBJ2-1; TRBD2 is a possible D gene (5 bases). The CDR3 has 14 amino acids. CDR1 SEHNR and CDR2 FQNEAQ come from the germline V gene (reference sequence). With 2 bases removed from V and 9 bases from J, the gap between germline ends came to 14 bases. The CDR3 nucleotides are TGTGCCAGCAGCTTACTAGCAAATTGGGGTGAGCAGTTCTTC. Protein: CASSLLANWGEQFF.

This clonotype was observed a few times. The chain carries TRBV2 and TRBJ1-4, with 7 bases that match TRBD1. Unmatched junction bases numbered 7, after V lost 7 bases and J lost 5 bases. Germline V gene sequence: CDR1 SNHLY, CDR2 FYNNEI. This CDR3 contains 14 residues. The CDR3 loop reads CASKAGTENEKLFF. The CDR3 region has the DNA TGTGCCAGCAAGGCCGGGACAGAGAATGAAAAACTGTTTTTT. Looking up the rest from reference TRBV2 and TRBJ1-4 gives the full variable domain: EPEVTQTPSHQVTQMGQEVILRCVPISNHLYFYWYRQILGQKVEFLVSFYNNEISEKSEIFDDQFSVERPDGSNFTLKIRSTKLEDSAMYFCASKAGTENEKLFFGSGTQLSVL.

This clonotype showed up many times. The chain has TRBV6-1 and TRBJ1-2; D gene ambiguous. Looked up from germline, CDR1 is MNHNS and CDR2 is SASEGT. V lost 5 bases and J 7 bases, leaving 17 bases between the germline ends. The CDR3 is made up of 14 amino acids. In DNA form, the CDR3 reads TGTGCCAGCAGTCCTAAGCCAGTCAATTTTGGCTACACCTTC. This sequence encodes CASSPKPVNFGYTF.

The rearrangement links TRBV7-8 to TRBJ1-5, with 7 bases that match TRBD1. From germline, CDR1 is SGHVS and CDR2 FQNEAQ. J lost 0 bases, V lost 4 bases, and 9 bases had no gene match. This CDR3 has 17 residues. The CDR3 DNA sequence: TGTGCCAGCAGCTATGGGACAGTCCTGCCTAGCAATCAGCCCCAGCATTTT. Translating gives CASSYGTVLPSNQPQHF.

The genes are TRBV3-1 and TRBJ2-7; 9 nucleotides line up with TRBD1. CDR1 is LGHDT and CDR2 is YNNKEL in the germline V gene (reference sequence). Trimming cost V 4 bases and J 2 bases; bases outside gene matches: 6. The CDR3 consists of 15 residues. CDR3 bases: TGTGCCAGCAGCCGAGCCGGGACAGGGACCTACGAGCAGTACTTC. Translating it yields CASSRAGTGTYEQYF.

In this sample, this clonotype turned up many times. The CDR3 loop is CSVELGYNEQFF. The CDR3 region has the DNA TGCAGCGTTGAACTAGGGTATAATGAGCAGTTCTTC. The J gene is TRBJ2-1, the V gene TRBV29-1; D gene uncertain. CDR3 size: 12 residues. Trimming cost V 2 bases and J 7 bases, with 9 bases left between them. Germline V gives CDR1 SQVTM, CDR2 ANQGSEA.